A selection of T cell receptor beta chains follows, all from one sample in a study of blood T cell repertoires in COVID-19. Profiled with immunoSEQ multiplex PCR; TCRdb holds only in-frame clones, not every one. The data hold about 230,000 clones, with around four fifths observed a single time. Sequenced material: peripheral blood. These receptors all come from a man aged 35 to 55 with acute or convalescent COVID-19. The CDR3 runs from the conserved cysteine through the conserved F or W. The order of the fields is CDR3 protein, CDR3 DNA, clone size, V gene, J gene, D gene. D genes are given only for firm matches. Size tells how often a clone was seen (once, few, many) or the class of an expanded clone, and some rows leave it out.

CARNIGVEVINQPQHF,TGTGCCAGGAATATTGGAGTGGAGGTGATCAATCAGCCCCAGCATTTT,-,TRBV11-3,TRBJ1-5,-
CATSREGRAVDTIYF,TGTGCCACCAGCAGAGAGGGCAGGGCAGTTGACACCATATATTTT,-,TRBV15,TRBJ1-3,-
CASGLSGTQYF,TGTGCTAGTGGTCTTAGCGGTACGCAGTATTTT,-,TRBV12-5,TRBJ2-3,-
CASSSPGQAEQYF,TGTGCCAGCAGTTCACCGGGACAGGCTGAGCAGTACTTC,-,TRBV12-3/TRBV12-4,TRBJ2-7,TRBD1
CASSQDGTGAEKLFF,TGCGCCAGCAGCCAAGACGGGACAGGGGCCGAAAAACTGTTTTTT,-,TRBV4-1,TRBJ1-4,TRBD1
CASSQGQHNEQFF,TGTGCCAGCTCACAGGGACAGCACAATGAGCAGTTCTTC,-,TRBV18,TRBJ2-1,TRBD1
CASSLYGLNSYNEQFF,TGTGCCAGCAGCTTATATGGACTCAACTCCTACAATGAGCAGTTCTTC,once,TRBV7-3,TRBJ2-1,-
CASSIRGNRGQPQHF,TGTGCCAGTAGTATCCGAGGGAATAGAGGACAGCCCCAGCATTTT,-,TRBV19,TRBJ1-5,-
CASSEWDRGAQPQHF,TGTGCCAGCAGTGAATGGGACAGGGGCGCCCAGCCCCAGCATTTT,-,TRBV2,TRBJ1-5,TRBD1
CASSVTTIAGGQYNEQFF,TGTGCCAGCAGCGTGACAACTATAGCGGGAGGCCAATACAATGAGCAGTTCTTC,-,TRBV5-4,TRBJ2-1,TRBD2
CASSRSLFYEQYF,TGTGCCAGCAGCCGTAGCCTCTTCTACGAGCAGTACTTC,-,TRBV12-3/TRBV12-4,TRBJ2-7,-
CASSSLADGGETQYF,TGCGCCAGCAGCTCACTAGCCGATGGGGGGGAGACCCAGTACTTC,-,TRBV5-1,TRBJ2-5,-
CASSLDLETQYF,TGCGCCAGCAGCTTGGATCTGGAGACCCAGTACTTC,-,TRBV5-1,TRBJ2-5,-
CASSLGGGASTDTQYF,TGTGCCAGCAGCTTGGGGGGTGGGGCTAGCACAGATACGCAGTATTTT,-,TRBV5-6,TRBJ2-3,-
CAWSDRGYTEAFF,TGTGCCTGGAGTGACAGGGGTTACACTGAAGCTTTCTTT,-,TRBV30,TRBJ1-1,TRBD1
CATKRTSGSNTQYF,TGTGCCACCAAGAGGACTAGCGGGAGTAATACGCAGTATTTT,-,TRBV19,TRBJ2-3,TRBD2
CASSPPGLRNTGELFF,TGTGCCAGCAGCCCCCCCGGACTGAGGAACACCGGGGAGCTGTTTTTT,-,TRBV9,TRBJ2-2,-
CASSFPDRGNNSPLHF,TGTGCCAGCAGCTTCCCGGACAGGGGGAATAATTCACCCCTCCACTTT,few,TRBV7-2,TRBJ1-6,TRBD1
CASSFGQAYGYTF,TGTGCCAGCAGTTTTGGACAGGCTTATGGCTACACCTTC,-,TRBV6-2/TRBV6-3,TRBJ1-2,TRBD1
CASRRPDYNEQFF,TGTGCCAGCCGGAGGCCCGACTACAATGAGCAGTTCTTC,-,TRBV28,TRBJ2-1,-
CASSRTGDTYEQYF,TGCGCCAGCAGCCGGACAGGGGACACCTACGAGCAGTACTTC,-,TRBV5-1,TRBJ2-7,TRBD1
CASGRDKVAQPQHF,TGTGCCAGCGGTAGGGACAAGGTGGCTCAGCCCCAGCATTTT,-,TRBV6-5,TRBJ1-5,-
CASSGVTGGGGQPQHF,TGTGCCAGCAGTGGGGTGACAGGGGGTGGGGGCCAGCCCCAGCATTTT,few,TRBV6-1,TRBJ1-5,TRBD1
CASSPGTGMDYGYTF,TGTGCCAGCTCACCGGGGACAGGGATGGACTATGGCTACACCTTC,-,TRBV18,TRBJ1-2,TRBD1
CASSRGGRDQPQHF,TGTGCCAGCAGCCGGGGGGGACGTGATCAGCCCCAGCATTTT,-,TRBV27,TRBJ1-5,-
CSADGLMNTEAFF,TGCAGCGCTGATGGACTGATGAACACTGAAGCTTTCTTT,-,TRBV29-1,TRBJ1-1,-
CASSMSAGIRYRGNTIYF,TGTGCCAGTAGTATGTCGGCGGGAATCAGGTATCGTGGAAACACCATATATTTT,-,TRBV19,TRBJ1-3,-
CASKQGWGYTF,TGTGCCAGCAAGCAGGGCTGGGGCTACACCTTC,once,TRBV2,TRBJ1-2,-
CASSLRGQGKGYTF,TGTGCCAGCAGCTTAAGAGGCCAGGGGAAGGGCTACACCTTC,-,TRBV7-2,TRBJ1-2,-
CASSLGGGGNQPQHF,TGTGCCAGCAGCTTAGGAGGGGGGGGCAATCAGCCCCAGCATTTT,-,TRBV7-2,TRBJ1-5,-
CATSRAEAGPNEQFF,TGTGCCACCAGCAGAGCCGAAGCGGGGCCTAATGAGCAGTTCTTC,-,TRBV15,TRBJ2-1,TRBD2
CASSAGGVYNEQFF,TGTGCCAGCAGTGCAGGGGGCGTTTACAATGAGCAGTTCTTC,few,TRBV6-4,TRBJ2-1,TRBD1
CASTFSRTGNYGYTF,TGTGCCAGCACCTTTTCAAGGACAGGAAACTATGGCTACACCTTC,-,TRBV9,TRBJ1-2,TRBD1
CASSLASTQGGTEAFF,TGCGCCAGCAGCTTGGCTTCAACACAGGGTGGCACTGAAGCTTTCTTT,-,TRBV5-1,TRBJ1-1,-
CASSPRLFEKLFF,TGTGCCAGCAGCCCGAGACTATTTGAAAAACTGTTTTTT,-,TRBV14,TRBJ1-4,-
CASSLDGRGSYEQYF,TGCGCCAGCAGCTTAGACGGGAGGGGGTCCTACGAGCAGTACTTC,-,TRBV5-1,TRBJ2-7,TRBD2
CASSSGQAYEAFF,TGTGCCAGCAGCTCCGGACAGGCGTATGAAGCTTTCTTT,-,TRBV7-2,TRBJ1-1,TRBD1
CASSPGAGLRENYGYTF,TGTGCCAGCAGCCCTGGGGCAGGCCTTAGGGAAAACTATGGCTACACCTTC,-,TRBV5-5,TRBJ1-2,-
CASSLRWVRGSYNEQFF,TGTGCCAGCAGCTTGCGATGGGTGCGAGGGTCCTACAATGAGCAGTTCTTC,-,TRBV5-8,TRBJ2-1,-
CASSMGRGDQPQHF,TGTGCCAGCAGTATGGGCAGGGGGGATCAGCCCCAGCATTTT,-,TRBV27,TRBJ1-5,TRBD1
CASTGTGGVGGSPLHF,TGTGCCAGCACCGGGACAGGGGGCGTCGGTGGTTCACCCCTCCACTTT,-,TRBV2,TRBJ1-6,TRBD1
CASSLGYQVAPEQFF,TGCGCCAGCAGCTTGGGATACCAGGTCGCTCCTGAGCAGTTCTTC,-,TRBV5-1,TRBJ2-1,-
CATSRGGGRMDTQYF,TGTGCCACCAGCAGAGGGGGCGGGAGGATGGATACGCAGTATTTT,few,TRBV15,TRBJ2-3,TRBD2
CASSLEGGLAGYEQYF,TGCGCCAGCAGCTTGGAGGGGGGACTAGCGGGCTACGAGCAGTACTTC,-,TRBV5-1,TRBJ2-7,TRBD2
CAIKTGKDTEAFF,TGTGCCATCAAGACAGGGAAGGACACTGAAGCTTTCTTT,-,TRBV10-3,TRBJ1-1,TRBD1
CASSLGSVRETQYF,TGTGCCAGCAGCTTAGGTAGTGTTCGGGAGACCCAGTACTTC,-,TRBV7-2,TRBJ2-5,-